This is a list of T cell receptor beta chains from one sample in a study of T cells in Graves' hyperthyroidism and ophthalmopathy. A single record per CDR3 protein comes from TCRdb applying MiXCR to the multiplex PCR reads. Of over 250,000 distinct CDR3 sequences in the sample, about 13% are singletons; the top ten hold 30% to 40%. The sample comprised blood. The receptors derive from a woman in her thirties or forties with Graves' ophthalmopathy. CDR3s include the opening cysteine and the closing phenylalanine or tryptophan. A D gene is named only where the DNA matches it firmly. Rows give clone size only sometimes, using once, few, many, or a class for an expanded clone.

>.|TRBJ1-5|TRBV6-2/TRBV6-3|many|14
CASSVSGGNQPQHF
TGTGCCAGCAGCGTATCAGGGGGCAATCAGCCCCAGCATTTT
>TRBD2|TRBJ2-7|TRBV28|many|15
CASTTPGRAFDEQYF
TGTGCCAGCACCACCCCCGGGAGGGCCTTCGACGAGCAGTACTTC
>.|TRBJ2-3|TRBV4-1|.|15
CASSQGQAVSDTQYF
TGCGCCAGCAGCCAAGGACAGGCGGTATCAGATACGCAGTATTTT
>TRBD1|TRBJ1-1|TRBV5-6|few|17
CASSLALDRAWGTEAFF
TGTGCCAGCAGCTTGGCTCTGGACAGGGCTTGGGGCACTGAAGCTTTCTTT
>TRBD1|TRBJ1-5|TRBV12-3/TRBV12-4|many|16
CASSVRRTGGDQPQHF
TGTGCCAGCAGTGTCCGGCGAACAGGGGGTGATCAGCCCCAGCATTTT
>.|TRBJ2-1|TRBV6-1|many|15
CASSELLDRYNEQFF
TGTGCCAGCAGTGAATTATTGGACAGATACAATGAGCAGTTCTTC
>.|TRBJ2-3|TRBV9|.|14
CASSLLADPDTQYF
TGTGCCAGCAGCCTCCTCGCCGACCCAGATACGCAGTATTTT
>.|TRBJ1-1|TRBV29-1|many|14
CSVAVNPMNTEAFF
TGCAGCGTCGCGGTAAACCCGATGAACACTGAAGCTTTCTTT
>TRBD1|TRBJ2-1|TRBV6-1|.|13
CASSYKGAGEQFF
TGTGCCAGCAGTTACAAGGGGGCGGGTGAGCAGTTCTTC
>.|TRBJ1-1|TRBV20-1|many|12
CSARVGRSEAFF
TGCAGTGCTAGAGTAGGCAGATCCGAAGCTTTCTTT
>.|TRBJ1-1|TRBV6-5|many|14
CASSYSGSNTEAFF
TGTGCCAGCAGTTACTCAGGGTCGAACACTGAAGCTTTCTTT
>TRBD1|TRBJ1-4|TRBV10-2|few|20
CASSERHWAGGRGLDEKLFF
TGCGCCAGCAGTGAGCGCCACTGGGCAGGGGGCCGGGGTTTGGATGAAAAACTGTTTTTT
>.|TRBJ2-1|TRBV6-1|many|16
CASSPPYSISYNEQFF
TGTGCCAGCAGTCCCCCCTACTCAATTTCCTACAATGAGCAGTTCTTC
>TRBD1|TRBJ2-1|TRBV11-3|many|14
CASSSRGTGDEQFF
TGTGCCAGCAGCTCGAGGGGGACAGGGGACGAGCAGTTCTTC
>.|TRBJ2-1|TRBV12-5|many|14
CASARSGTGNEQFF
TGTGCTAGTGCCCGGAGCGGGACAGGCAATGAGCAGTTCTTC
>TRBD2|TRBJ2-2|TRBV7-6|many|16
CASSRTGTSITGELFF
TGTGCCAGCAGCCGCACCGGGACTAGCATTACCGGGGAGCTGTTTTTT
>.|TRBJ2-7|TRBV28|.|13
CASSSHNPSEQYF
TGTGCCAGCAGTTCTCACAACCCTAGCGAGCAGTACTTC
>.|TRBJ1-2|TRBV28|many|15
CASSGPGQKSYGYTF
TGTGCCAGCAGTGGACCGGGGCAAAAAAGCTATGGCTACACCTTC
>.|TRBJ2-1|TRBV7-2|many|15
CAQQGGRGSYNEQFF
TGTGCCCAGCAGGGGGGGCGGGGCTCCTACAATGAGCAGTTCTTC
>.|TRBJ2-1|TRBV3-1|few|14
CASSPAGIYNEQFF
TGTGCCAGCAGCCCTGCCGGTATATACAATGAGCAGTTCTTC
>TRBD1|TRBJ1-5|TRBV3-1|few|17
CASSHGTGKGGNQPQHF
TGTGCCAGCAGCCACGGGACAGGGAAAGGAGGCAATCAGCCCCAGCATTTT
>.|TRBJ2-7|TRBV10-3|few|15
CAIGTMDSISYEQYF
TGTGCCATCGGGACGATGGACTCTATATCCTACGAGCAGTACTTC
>TRBD1|TRBJ2-7|TRBV28|few|15
CASSLGTGGATEQYF
TGTGCCAGCAGTCTGGGGACAGGGGGCGCAACCGAGCAGTACTTC
>TRBD1|TRBJ2-7|TRBV2|many|14
CASIDRGPGREQYF
TGTGCCAGCATCGACAGGGGGCCGGGACGCGAGCAGTACTTC
>.|TRBJ1-1|TRBV6-1|.|16
CASYDRRRSWNTEAFF
TGTGCCAGCTATGATCGCAGGAGGAGTTGGAACACTGAAGCTTTCTTT
>.|TRBJ1-1|TRBV19|.|12
CASEQGGTEAFF
TGTGCCAGCGAACAGGGTGGCACTGAAGCTTTCTTT
>.|TRBJ1-6|TRBV5-1|.|14
CASMEVSGNSPLHF
TGCGCCAGCATGGAAGTGAGTGGTAATTCACCCCTCCACTTT
>TRBD1|TRBJ1-5|TRBV28|many|15
CASSPRTGNNQPQHF
TGTGCCAGCAGCCCCCGGACAGGGAACAATCAGCCCCAGCATTTT
>.|TRBJ2-5|TRBV3-1|few|14
CASSQGLYQETQYF
TGTGCCAGCAGCCAAGGTTTGTACCAAGAGACCCAGTACTTC
>.|TRBJ1-4|TRBV20-1|few|10
CSVPGEKLFF
TGCAGTGTCCCCGGGGAAAAACTGTTTTTT
>.|TRBJ1-2|TRBV27|.|15
CASSLYYRDTGGYTF
TGTGCCAGCAGTTTATATTACCGGGACACTGGGGGCTACACCTTC
>.|TRBJ2-3|TRBV10-3|many|15
CAISVSLLRGDTQYF
TGTGCCATCAGTGTTTCTCTATTACGTGGAGATACGCAGTATTTT
>.|TRBJ1-6|TRBV3-1|.|14
CASSPYEGESPLHF
TGTGCCAGCAGCCCCTACGAGGGGGAGTCACCCCTCCACTTT
>.|TRBJ1-1|TRBV10-2|few|13
CASSEGPPAEAFF
TGCGCCAGCAGTGAAGGCCCGCCCGCTGAAGCTTTCTTT
>TRBD1|TRBJ1-2|TRBV12-3/TRBV12-4|few|14
CASSLGRGKFGYTF
TGTGCCAGCAGTCTCGGCAGGGGGAAATTTGGCTACACCTTC
>.|TRBJ2-7|TRBV15|.|14
CATSRDLGPQGQYF
TGTGCCACCAGCAGAGACCTGGGGCCCCAGGGGCAGTACTTC
>.|TRBJ1-3|TRBV11-2|many|16
CASSLNSGARGNTIYF
TGTGCCAGCAGCTTAAATTCCGGGGCGCGTGGAAACACCATATATTTT
>.|TRBJ2-7|TRBV15|many|14
CATSRDPSGYEQYF
TGTGCCACCAGCAGAGATCCTTCCGGGTACGAGCAGTACTTC
>TRBD2|TRBJ2-7|TRBV6-5|many|16
CASSYSSTSGNYEQYF
TGTGCCAGCAGTTACTCATCGACTAGCGGGAACTACGAGCAGTACTTC
>.|TRBJ1-2|TRBV6-1|many|14
CASSEAFTYYGYTF
TGTGCCAGCAGTGAAGCTTTTACCTACTATGGCTACACCTTC
>.|TRBJ2-1|TRBV7-2|many|15
CASSLSSGSYNEQFF
TGTGCCAGCAGCTTATCCAGCGGGTCCTACAATGAGCAGTTCTTC
>TRBD2|TRBJ2-3|TRBV2|many|14
CASSGLAETDTQYF
TGTGCCAGCAGTGGACTAGCGGAGACAGATACGCAGTATTTT
>.|TRBJ1-5|TRBV27|many|14
CASSSPSKEQPQHF
TGTGCCAGCAGTTCGCCGTCCAAGGAGCAGCCCCAGCATTTT
>.|TRBJ2-1|TRBV7-2|.|16
CASSLSRDLTYNEQFF
TGTGCCAGCAGCTTATCAAGGGATCTTACGTACAATGAGCAGTTCTTC
>.|TRBJ1-1|TRBV11-2|many|15
CASSLIRTRGTEAFF
TGTGCCAGCAGCCTAATCCGGACCCGAGGGACTGAAGCTTTCTTT
>.|TRBJ2-7|TRBV7-8|many|15
CASSPWAGAAYEQYF
TGTGCCAGCAGCCCCTGGGCAGGAGCAGCCTACGAGCAGTACTTC
>.|TRBJ1-1|TRBV6-6|many|16
CASSYSTGPPQPEAFF
TGTGCCAGCAGTTACTCGACAGGACCTCCGCAACCTGAAGCTTTCTTT
>.|TRBJ1-1|TRBV7-9|many|14
CASTLSKRGGEAFF
TGTGCCAGCACCCTGTCCAAGAGGGGTGGTGAAGCTTTCTTT
>TRBD2|TRBJ2-3|TRBV10-3|.|16
CAISPRTSGRSDTQYF
TGTGCCATCAGTCCTCGGACTAGCGGGAGGTCAGATACGCAGTATTTT
>TRBD2|TRBJ2-3|TRBV29-1|many|15
CSVDRFSGRGNTQYF
TGCAGCGTTGATCGGTTCAGCGGGAGGGGGAATACGCAGTATTTT
>.|TRBJ1-5|TRBV2|many|19
CASSIIGASLPEGHQPQHF
TGTGCCAGCAGCATAATCGGGGCCTCCCTCCCGGAGGGTCATCAGCCCCAGCATTTT
>.|TRBJ2-2|TRBV20-1|.|16
CSASPSWETSTGELFF
TGCAGTGCTAGCCCCTCATGGGAGACTAGCACCGGGGAGCTGTTTTTT
>TRBD1|TRBJ2-3|TRBV24-1|few|15
CATSEGTGPTDTQYF
TGTGCCACCAGTGAGGGGACAGGGCCCACAGATACGCAGTATTTT